The next 30 T cell receptor beta chains were all read from a single sample in a study of radiation and T cells in renal cell carcinoma. The time point was: blood 4 weeks post-SBRT, at nephrectomy. Treatment: 15 Gy SBRT to primary tumor, nephrectomy 4 weeks later. Clones were read by immunoSEQ multiplex PCR, and TCRdb kept only the in-frame ones, dropping some. The sample lists around 140,000 clones; around nine tenths were seen once. The source was blood, collected from a patient whose treatment included radiotherapy and nephrectomy. The receptors were sampled from a woman aged 50 to 60 with renal cell carcinoma.

The chain links TRBV18 to TRBJ2-7, with 11 bases aligning to TRBD2. Germline V gene data show CDR1 as KGHSH and CDR2 as LQKENI. CDR3 length: 16 residues. The junction had 5 bases not matched to a gene; V was cut back by 3 bases and J by 1 base. The CDR3 reads CASSPVTSGVSYEQYF. For the CDR3, the DNA is TGTGCCAGCTCACCCGTGACTAGCGGGGTTTCCTACGAGCAGTACTTC.

The genes are TRBV6-5 and TRBJ1-1, with 9 positions matching TRBD1. Looked up from germline, CDR1 is MNHEY and CDR2 is SVGAGI. V lost 6 bases, J lost 7 bases, and 6 bases stayed unmatched. This CDR3 is 13 amino acids long. The CDR3 spells CASRMTGGLEAFF. The CDR3 DNA sequence: TGTGCCAGCAGAATGACAGGGGGGCTTGAAGCTTTCTTT.

The chain couples TRBV4-3 to TRBJ1-1; a possible D gene is TRBD1 (6 bases). CDR3 length: 14 residues. Germline V gene data show CDR1 as LGHNA and CDR2 as YSLEER. V was trimmed by 0 bases and J by 3 bases, leaving 8 bases between them. CDR3 in amino acids: CASSQEGADTEAFF. CDR3 sequence (DNA): TGCGCCAGCAGCCAAGAGGGGGCGGACACTGAAGCTTTCTTT.

The CDR3 coding sequence is TGTGCCAGCAGCCCGACAGCAACTAATGAAAAACTGTTTTTT. It encodes CASSPTATNEKLFF. The chain recombines TRBV2 with TRBJ1-4; D perhaps matches TRBD1 (5 bases). Germline CDR1 reads SNHLY; CDR2 reads FYNNEI. V lost 6 bases, J lost 0 bases, and 8 bases lay in between. The CDR3 has 14 amino acids.

This clone occurred a few times. The V call is TRBV7-3, the J call TRBJ2-1; a possible D gene is TRBD2 (5 bases). This CDR3 is 13 amino acids long. Trimming cost V 5 bases and J 6 bases, with 11 bases left between them. Germline CDR1 SGHTA, CDR2 FQGTGA. CDR3 nucleotide sequence: TGTGCCAGCAGCCCCGGGGTTGGCAATGAGCAGTTCTTC. Translating gives CASSPGVGNEQFF. Together with reference TRBV7-3 and TRBJ2-1, the CDR3 gives the full variable domain: GAGVSQTPSNKVTEKGKYVELRCDPISGHTALYWYRQSLGQGPEFLIYFQGTGAADDSGLPNDRFFAVRPEGSVSTLKIQRTERGDSAVYLCASSPGVGNEQFFGPGTRLTVL.

The chain has TRBV23-1 and TRBJ1-1; a possible D gene is TRBD1 (5 bases). TRBV23-1 is an ORF, and what it does is uncertain. The CDR3 has 16 amino acids. Trimming took off 0 bases at V and 5 bases at J, with 16 bases between the two ends. Written as DNA, the CDR3 is TGCGCCAGCAGTCAATCGATTCGGGCAGGGAGAACTGAAGCTTTCTTT. It specifies CASSQSIRAGRTEAFF.

The V and J genes are TRBV19 and TRBJ1-2, with D uncertain. V dropped 1 base and J dropped 4 bases, with 10 bases sitting between them. Germline V gene data show CDR1 as LNHDA and CDR2 as SQIVND (reference sequence). The CDR3 is 14 amino acids. Here the CDR3 reads CASSIGTEFYGYTF. The CDR3 DNA follows: TGTGCCAGTAGTATAGGGACGGAGTTCTATGGCTACACCTTC.

The CDR3 reads CASSLEASGTYEQYF. The CDR3 DNA reads as TGCGCCAGCAGCTTGGAGGCTAGCGGTACCTACGAGCAGTACTTC. V usage is TRBV5-1 and J usage is TRBJ2-7, with 7 positions matching TRBD2. The CDR3 sequence is 15 residues long. J was trimmed by 2 bases and V by 0 bases; bases with no gene match: 5. Germline CDR1 is SGHRS and CDR2 is YFSETQ. Variable domain in full (rest from reference TRBV5-1 and TRBJ2-7): KAGVTQTPRYLIKTRGQQVTLSCSPISGHRSVSWYQQTPGQGLQFLFEYFSETQRNKGNFPGRFSGRQFSNSRSEMNVSTLELGDSALYLCASSLEASGTYEQYFGPGTRLTVT.

V is TRBV7-2 and J is TRBJ1-1; D gene ambiguous. The CDR3 contains 14 residues. Deletions cut 5 bases from V and 2 bases from J, with 12 bases between. From germline, CDR1 is SGHTA and CDR2 FQGNSA. The CDR3: CASSLAGFNTEAFF. The CDR3 bases are TGTGCCAGCAGCCTCGCCGGGTTCAACACTGAAGCTTTCTTT. The full variable domain, completed using reference TRBV7-2 and TRBJ1-1, is GAGVSQSPSNKVTEKGKDVELRCDPISGHTALYWYRQSLGQGLEFLIYFQGNSAPDKSGLPSDRFSAERTGGSVSTLTIQRTQQEDSAVYLCASSLAGFNTEAFFGQGTRLTVV.

The chain couples TRBV6-1 to TRBJ2-1; perhaps D is TRBD1 or TRBD2 (5 bases each). Trimming cost V 5 bases and J 10 bases, with 18 bases left between them. The CDR3 spans 14 residues. Germline V lookup: CDR1 MNHNS, CDR2 SASEGT. In nucleotides, the CDR3 is TGTGCCAGCAGTCAATGGGGGTCCCAGAGCGAGCAGTTCTTC. Translating gives CASSQWGSQSEQFF.

This clone was seen a single time. The rearrangement uses TRBV6-5 and TRBJ2-2; the D gene is possibly TRBD2 (5 bases). The germline V gene has CDR1 MNHEY and CDR2 SVGAGI. V gave up 7 bases and J gave up 1 base, with 10 bases separating them. CDR3 size: 14 residues. The CDR3 DNA reads TGTGCCAGCACCTACGGGATGAACACCGGGGAGCTGTTTTTT. It is translated as CASTYGMNTGELFF.

V gene TRBV29-1 combines with J gene TRBJ1-5; a weak D match, TRBD1 (5 bases). The V and J ends lost 6 bases and 5 bases respectively, with 14 bases between them. This CDR3 region has 13 residues. CDR1 and CDR2 from the germline V gene are SQVTM and ANQGSEA. CDR3 nucleotide sequence: TGCAGCGTCCTGACAGATAGACATCAGCCCCAGCATTTT. Encoded protein: CSVLTDRHQPQHF.

The genes are TRBV21-1 and TRBJ2-7; the tabulated D call, TRBD1, remains unverified against the DNA. TRBV21-1 is marked as a pseudogene. This CDR3 contains 16 residues. CDR3 residues: CASSNKRTGIAYEQYF. The CDR3 coding sequence is TGTGCCAGCAGCAATAAGAGGACAGGGATTGCCTACGAGCAGTACTTC.

V is TRBV27 and J is TRBJ1-4; possibly TRBD1 for D (5 bases). The CDR3 runs to 14 residues. From germline, CDR1 is MNHEY and CDR2 SMNVEV (reference sequence). Trimming stripped 3 bases from V and 2 bases from J, with 7 bases between. CDR3 region: CASSFGGTNEKLFF. CDR3 sequence (DNA): TGTGCCAGCAGTTTCGGGGGTACTAATGAAAAACTGTTTTTT.

The chain carries TRBV12-5 and TRBJ1-1, with 9 bases identical to TRBD1. V lost 1 base, J lost 4 bases, and 7 bases stayed unmatched. Looked up from germline, CDR1 is LGHNT and CDR2 is FRNRAP. The CDR3 spans 16 residues. As DNA, the CDR3 is TGTGCTAGTGGTTTGGCGGGACAGGGTCGGGGCACTGAAGCTTTCTTT. Its translation: CASGLAGQGRGTEAFF.

The V call is TRBV30, the J call TRBJ1-6, with D maybe TRBD1 (5 bases). The CDR3 sequence is 13 residues long. The germline V gene encodes CDR1 GTSNPN and CDR2 SVGIG (reference sequence). V gave up 1 base and J gave up 7 bases, with 8 bases separating them. In DNA, the CDR3 is TGTGCCTGGAGTGAGGGGACCAATTCACCCCTCCACTTT. This translates into CAWSEGTNSPLHF.

Only a few counts were recorded for this clone. The chain has TRBV5-1 and TRBJ1-1, with TRBD1 as a possible D gene (5 bases). The CDR3 has 16 amino acids. V was trimmed by 4 bases and J by 5 bases, leaving 21 bases between them. Germline V gives CDR1 SGHRS, CDR2 YFSETQ. The CDR3 DNA follows: TGCGCCAGCAGCGGAAATCCATCAGGGAGTGGGACTGAAGCTTTCTTT. Amino acid sequence: CASSGNPSGSGTEAFF.

The chain combines TRBV6-4 with TRBJ2-1; tentatively, D is TRBD2 (5 bases). The ends were cut back, 5 bases at V and 6 bases at J, with 17 bases in the middle. Germline CDR1 is MRHNA and CDR2 is SNTAGT. The CDR3 covers 15 residues. CDR3 in amino acids: CASSLGISEGNEQFF. The CDR3 nucleotides read TGTGCCAGCAGTCTGGGTATCTCCGAGGGCAATGAGCAGTTCTTC.

The chain employs TRBV6-5 and TRBJ1-1, with TRBD1 identical over 7 bases. J lost 4 bases, V lost 6 bases, and 8 bases had no gene match. CDR1 is MNHEY and CDR2 is SVGAGI in the germline V gene. CDR3 length: 14 amino acids. The CDR3 is CASRIDRVGTEAFF. CDR3 sequence (DNA): TGTGCCAGCAGGATAGACAGGGTGGGCACTGAAGCTTTCTTT.

V gene TRBV5-4 combines with J gene TRBJ2-3; weak D call: TRBD1 (5 bases). Germline lookup yields CDR1 SGHNT and CDR2 YYREEE (reference sequence). The CDR3 sequence is 15 residues long. V lost 0 bases to trimming and J lost 4 bases, with 12 bases between them. The CDR3 DNA reads as TGTGCCAGCAGCTTGGAGGGGTTGAGATCAGATACGCAGTATTTT. It yields the protein CASSLEGLRSDTQYF.

The genes are TRBV4-1 and TRBJ2-2; 15 bases fit TRBD2. The germline V gene encodes CDR1 MGHRA and CDR2 YSYEKL. J gave up 7 bases and V 4 bases, and 4 bases lay outside the gene matches. The CDR3 runs 16 residues. The CDR3 loop reads CASSLGLAGGSGELFF. DNA for the CDR3: TGCGCCAGCAGCCTGGGACTAGCGGGAGGTAGCGGGGAGCTGTTTTTT.

Concerning this clone: A read error likely explains this, since a far larger clone differs by one base. The chain joins TRBV4-3 to TRBJ1-2; the D is unclear. The CDR3 is 15 residues long. Trimming pared 4 bases from V and 7 bases from J, leaving 19 bases between. In germline, CDR1 is LGHNA, CDR2 YSLEER. CDR3 coding DNA: TGCGCCAGCAGCCCGGTTCCCTGGTTCTTAGGTGGCTACACCTTC. Encoded protein: CASSPVPWFLGGYTF.

The chain links TRBV6-6 to TRBJ1-2; D not certain. This CDR3 spans 13 amino acids. The germline V and J ends were trimmed by 5 bases and 0 bases, with 7 bases remaining between them. Per the germline V gene, CDR1 is MNHNY and CDR2 is SVGAGI (reference sequence). CDR3 nucleotide sequence: TGTGCCAGCAGTCCTCTAACTAACTATGGCTACACCTTC. Translation gives CASSPLTNYGYTF.

J is TRBJ1-2 and V is TRBV2, with D perhaps TRBD1 (6 bases). There are 14 residues in the CDR3. CDR1 and CDR2 from the germline V gene are SNHLY and FYNNEI. The V and J ends lost 4 bases and 3 bases respectively, with 12 bases between them. The CDR3 region has the DNA TGTGCCAGCAGTGTTAATGAGGGGGACTATGGCTACACCTTC. Its translation is CASSVNEGDYGYTF.

The J gene is TRBJ2-3, the V gene TRBV11-1; D ambiguous. Germline loops: CDR1 SGHAT, CDR2 FQDESV (reference sequence). The V and J ends lost 5 bases and 5 bases respectively, with 14 bases between them. The CDR3 has 14 amino acids. CDR3 DNA sequence: TGTGCCAGCAGCGAACGATCAAAAGGAGATACGCAGTATTTT. It specifies CASSERSKGDTQYF.

This clone was counted ten times or more. The chain recombines TRBV28 with TRBJ2-7, with 7 bases lining up with TRBD2. From germline, CDR1 is MDHEN and CDR2 SYDVKM. The CDR3 covers 17 residues. Trimming cost V 5 bases and J 0 bases; bases outside gene matches: 13. CDR3 sequence: CASSTQIMRGSSYEQYF. The CDR3 DNA reads TGTGCCAGCAGTACCCAGATCATGCGGGGGAGCTCCTACGAGCAGTACTTC.

This clone was counted a few times. The rearrangement joins TRBV19 to TRBJ2-1; TRBD1 is a possible D gene (6 bases). CDR3 length: 13 amino acids. Trimming removed 5 bases at V and 4 bases at J, with 9 bases between. Germline V gene data show CDR1 as LNHDA and CDR2 as SQIVND (reference sequence). The chain's CDR3 is CASSLGAYNEQFF. CDR3 coding DNA: TGTGCCAGTAGTCTGGGGGCTTACAATGAGCAGTTCTTC.

The chain couples TRBV7-2 to TRBJ2-7, with TRBD2 as a possible D gene (6 bases). The V end lost 3 bases, the J end lost 0 bases, and 9 bases lay between the germline ends. This CDR3 is built from 14 residues. Per germline, CDR1 SGHTA and CDR2 FQGNSA. The CDR3 region has the DNA TGTGCCAGCAGCTTGGAGGGGAGCTCCTACGAGCAGTACTTC. Its translation is CASSLEGSSYEQYF.

The chain links TRBV10-3 to TRBJ2-3; weak D call: TRBD1 (5 bases). V dropped 3 bases and J dropped 1 base, with 11 bases sitting between them. The CDR3 is 15 amino acids. Germline V lookup: CDR1 ENHRY, CDR2 SYGVKD. The CDR3 here is CAISDRQSGTDTQYF. The DNA of the CDR3 is TGTGCCATCAGTGACCGACAGTCGGGCACAGATACGCAGTATTTT.

The chain has TRBV19 and TRBJ1-4, with 8 bases identical to TRBD1. Trimming removed 3 bases from V and 2 bases from J; junction bases left unmatched: 5. This CDR3 contains 16 residues. The germline V gene has CDR1 LNHDA and CDR2 SQIVND (reference sequence). This CDR3 is CASSILDRATNEKLFF. Written as DNA, the CDR3 is TGTGCCAGTAGTATCCTGGACAGGGCGACTAATGAAAAACTGTTTTTT.